This TCR beta chain was recorded in a study of blood T cell repertoires in COVID-19. At the level of the study: Nucleic acid was either cDNA or gDNA, and it came from T cells, B-cell-depleted T cells, or PBMCs.

Using immunoSEQ multiplex PCR, the repertoire was profiled, and TCRdb retains in-frame clones only, with some absent. The table lists approximately 300,000 clones, 90% to 95% of them singletons, with around 4.2% in the top ten. Germline V gene data show CDR1 as LNHDA and CDR2 as SQIVND (reference sequence). V gave up 6 bases and J gave up 9 bases, with 15 bases separating them. The CDR3 length is 14 residues. The TCR originated in a woman in her thirties who had been exposed to COVID-19. This chain uses TRBV19 with TRBJ1-6, with a tentative D call TRBD1 (6 bases). Source material: PBMCs or T cells enriched from blood (not recorded which). The CDR3: CASRITGIGSPLHF. The CDR3, as DNA: TGTGCCAGTAGAATCACAGGGATCGGTTCACCCCTCCACTTT. Based on the CDR3 plus reference TRBV19 and TRBJ1-6, the full variable domain is DGGITQSPKYLFRKEGQNVTLSCEQNLNHDAMYWYRQDPGQGLRLIYYSQIVNDFQKGDIAEGYSVSREKKESFPLTVTSAQKNPTAFYLCASRITGIGSPLHFGNGTRLTVT.